The 24 T cell receptor beta chains below all came from one sample that was sequenced in a study of blood T cell repertoires in COVID-19. Here immunoSEQ multiplex PCR was the method, and the copy in TCRdb shows in-frame clones only, minus some. The data contain 100,000 to 150,000 clones, 85% to 90% of them singletons. Material for sequencing was peripheral blood. The receptor source for this set is a man aged 65 to 85 with active COVID-19.

In DNA form, the CDR3 reads TGCAGCCTCTCCCAAGGGGTGCGAGAGACCCAGTACTTC. Translated, it gives CSLSQGVRETQYF. This sequence joins TRBV29-1 and TRBJ2-5; D may be TRBD1 (5 bases). This CDR3 has 13 amino acids. In germline, CDR1 is SQVTM, CDR2 ANQGSEA. Between the trimmed V and J ends, which lost 8 bases and 4 bases, there was a span of 17 bases. Filled out from reference TRBV29-1 and TRBJ2-5, the complete variable domain reads SAVISQKPSRDICQRGTSLTIQCQVDSQVTMMFWYRQQPGQSLTLIATANQGSEATYESGFVIDKFPISRPNLTFSTLTVSNMSPEDSSIYLCSLSQGVRETQYFGPGTRLLVL.

In its sample, this clone was seen once. V and J are TRBV30 and TRBJ2-3; 8 bases agree with TRBD1. The length of the CDR3 is 12 residues. The V gene's germline CDR1 is GTSNPN and CDR2 SVGIG (reference sequence). V shed 7 bases and J 7 bases; nucleotides not matched to a gene: 7. CDR3 in amino acids: CAFDQGANTQYF. CDR3 coding DNA: TGTGCCTTCGACCAGGGGGCTAATACGCAGTATTTT. The full variable domain, its missing parts supplied by reference TRBV30 and TRBJ2-3, is SQTIHQWPATLVQPVGSPLSLECTVEGTSNPNLYWYRQAAGRGLQLLFYSVGIGQISSEVPQNLSASRPQDRQFILSSKKLLLSDSGFYLCAFDQGANTQYFGPGTRLTVL.

The chain is built from TRBV19 and TRBJ1-6; D remains ambiguous. CDR1 LNHDA and CDR2 SQIVND come from the germline V gene (reference sequence). The CDR3 extends over 15 amino acids. The V gene lost 7 bases and the J gene lost 8 bases, with 18 bases spanning the gap. The CDR3 here is CASTLTRVGDSPLHF. CDR3 coding DNA: TGTGCCAGTACCTTGACAAGGGTCGGGGATTCACCCCTCCACTTT.

J is TRBJ1-1 and V is TRBV7-2, with 10 bases fitting TRBD1. From germline, CDR1 is SGHTA and CDR2 FQGNSA. J gave up 1 base and V 4 bases, and 3 bases lay outside the gene matches. The CDR3 has 15 amino acids. The CDR3 DNA sequence: TGTGCCAGCAGCTCCTGGGACAGGGGGAACACTGAAGCTTTCTTT. This codes for CASSSWDRGNTEAFF.

The chain links TRBV29-1 to TRBJ2-3; TRBD2 might be the D (5 bases). The CDR3 loop spans 12 amino acids. Germline V gene sequence: CDR1 SQVTM, CDR2 ANQGSEA. The V gene lost 5 bases and the J gene lost 6 bases, with 12 bases spanning the gap. CDR3 bases: TGCAGCGTTAGAGAGGGTTCGGATACGCAGTATTTT. This gives the protein CSVREGSDTQYF.

The gene calls are TRBV5-1 and TRBJ2-5, with D possibly TRBD2 on 6 matching bases. Germline values: CDR1 SGHRS, CDR2 YFSETQ. This CDR3 spans 13 amino acids. V was trimmed by 2 bases and J by 3 bases, leaving 8 bases between them. The CDR3 DNA sequence: TGCGCCAGCAGCTTTCCGGGGGAAGAGACCCAGTACTTC. The encoded protein is CASSFPGEETQYF.

The chain carries TRBV5-4 and TRBJ1-2; D is ambiguous. Germline lookup yields CDR1 SGHNT and CDR2 YYREEE (reference sequence). The length of the CDR3 is 11 residues. Trimming cost V 5 bases and J 7 bases, with 9 bases left between them. CDR3 sequence reads: CASRFGGGYTF. The CDR3 bases are TGTGCCAGCAGGTTCGGTGGTGGCTACACCTTC.

V and J are TRBV11-2 and TRBJ1-2; D is ambiguous. The CDR3 has 12 residues. The V end was cut by 5 bases, the J end by 5 bases, with 9 bases between. Per the germline V gene, CDR1 is SGHAT and CDR2 is FQNNGV. The CDR3 DNA sequence: TGTGCCAGCAGCCCCGGCGGATATGGCTACACCTTC. Translated, it gives CASSPGGYGYTF.

This sequence joins TRBV20-1 and TRBJ2-4; D possibly corresponds to TRBD2 (7 bases). Germline V CDR1 and CDR2: DFQATT, SNEGSKA (reference sequence). This CDR3 spans 13 amino acids. The V and J ends lost 3 bases and 5 bases respectively, with 11 bases between them. CDR3 in DNA: TGCAGTGCTAGTTCGGGGGGCGAAAACATTCAGTACTTC. It translates to CSASSGGENIQYF.

The chain joins TRBV5-1 to TRBJ2-7; D is unclear. Germline-derived CDR1 and CDR2 are SGHRS and YFSETQ. This CDR3 region has 18 residues. Deletions cut 3 bases from V and 0 bases from J, with 22 bases between. CDR3 nucleotide sequence: TGCGCCAGCAGCTCCCGCTCGAACCTACCTACGCTCTCCTACGAGCAGTACTTC. It yields the protein CASSSRSNLPTLSYEQYF.

The rearrangement joins TRBV5-4 to TRBJ2-7; TRBD2 agrees at 12 bases. Germline values: CDR1 SGHNT, CDR2 YYREEE (reference sequence). The V gene end was trimmed by 5 bases and the J gene end by 4 bases; junction bases not matched to a gene: 4. The CDR3 loop spans 14 amino acids. The chain's CDR3 is CASRDGLAGYEQYF. CDR3 in DNA: TGTGCCAGCAGGGACGGACTAGCGGGGTACGAGCAGTACTTC.

The V and J genes are TRBV19 and TRBJ1-2; 8 bases match TRBD1. There are 16 residues in the CDR3. The germline CDR1 and CDR2 sequences are LNHDA and SQIVND (reference sequence). V gave up 3 bases and J gave up 5 bases; unmatched junction bases: 11. This CDR3 reads CASSILSGTGLYGYTF. In nucleotides, the CDR3 is TGTGCCAGTAGTATCCTTTCCGGGACAGGACTTTATGGCTACACCTTC. The full variable domain, rest sourced from reference TRBV19 and TRBJ1-2, is DGGITQSPKYLFRKEGQNVTLSCEQNLNHDAMYWYRQDPGQGLRLIYYSQIVNDFQKGDIAEGYSVSREKKESFPLTVTSAQKNPTAFYLCASSILSGTGLYGYTFGSGTRLTVV.

This clone was counted only a few times. The rearrangement uses TRBV28 and TRBJ1-2; unclear D gene. Between the trimmed V and J ends, which lost 4 bases and 4 bases, there was a span of 13 bases. Germline V gene data show CDR1 as MDHEN and CDR2 as SYDVKM. The CDR3 extends over 14 amino acids. The CDR3 reads CASSSTGPLYGYTF. The CDR3 bases are TGTGCCAGCAGTTCAACGGGTCCGCTCTATGGCTACACCTTC.

This clone has a handful of counts. This chain's CDR3 is CASQGYTEAFF. In DNA, the CDR3 is TGTGCCAGCCAGGGTTATACTGAAGCTTTCTTT. V and J are TRBV6-5 and TRBJ1-1, with a tentative D call TRBD1 (5 bases). CDR1 is MNHEY, CDR2 SVGAGI, per germline. The length of the CDR3 is 11 residues. The V end lost 8 bases, the J end lost 5 bases, and 9 bases lay between the germline ends.

The CDR3 bases are TGTGCCAGTAGTATCGGGAGTGGGGGAGGCGGGGAGACCCAGTACTTC. This encodes CASSIGSGGGGETQYF. This chain links TRBV19 with TRBJ2-5; D may be TRBD2 (6 bases). V lost 3 bases, J lost 5 bases, and 19 bases lay in between. Germline V gene sequence: CDR1 LNHDA, CDR2 SQIVND (reference sequence). This CDR3 spans 16 amino acids.

The J gene is TRBJ1-1, the V gene TRBV4-2; no definite D call. The CDR3 is made up of 14 amino acids. V was trimmed by 1 base and J by 0 bases, leaving 6 bases between them. CDR1 is LGHNA, CDR2 YNFKEQ, per germline. In DNA form, the CDR3 reads TGTGCCAGCAGCCAAGGGGCATTGAACACTGAAGCTTTCTTT. It is translated as CASSQGALNTEAFF.

The chain joins TRBV5-1 to TRBJ2-3; 10 bases map to TRBD2. J was trimmed by 2 bases and V by 9 bases; bases with no gene match: 9. The CDR3 contains 15 residues. CDR1 and CDR2 (germline): SGHRS, YFSETQ. For the CDR3, the DNA is TGCGCCATTACCGGACTAGCGGAGATCACAGATACGCAGTATTTT. Protein: CAITGLAEITDTQYF.

The V call is TRBV7-3, the J call TRBJ2-1, with 7 positions matching TRBD1. The CDR3 has 15 amino acids. Germline CDR1 and CDR2: SGHTA and FQGTGA. The J segment lost 3 bases and the V segment lost 5 bases, leaving 7 bases of the junction unmatched. CDR3 sequence: CASSPTGDGYNEQFF. The CDR3 nucleotides read TGTGCCAGCAGCCCCACAGGGGACGGCTACAATGAGCAGTTCTTC.

The chain joins TRBV6-5 to TRBJ1-2; D call uncertain. V gave up 0 bases and J gave up 2 bases, with 10 bases separating them. Per germline, CDR1 MNHEY and CDR2 SVGAGI. The CDR3 length is 15 residues. CDR3: CASSYSGPGNYGYTF. CDR3 bases: TGTGCCAGCAGTTACTCAGGTCCGGGGAACTATGGCTACACCTTC.

The CDR3 DNA reads TGTGCCAGCAGCTTAGTAGCGGGTGACAATGAGCAGTTCTTC. Protein sequence: CASSLVAGDNEQFF. The V gene is TRBV11-2, the J gene TRBJ2-1; TRBD2 matches at 7 bases. This CDR3 comprises 14 residues. Germline CDR1 reads SGHAT; CDR2 reads FQNNGV. The V segment lost 1 base and the J segment 5 bases; nucleotides outside the gene matches: 2.

J is TRBJ1-2 and V is TRBV10-3, with D perhaps matching TRBD1 (5 bases). Germline values: CDR1 ENHRY, CDR2 SYGVKD. CDR3 length: 19 amino acids. V lost 0 bases to trimming and J lost 3 bases, with 23 bases between them. CDR3 DNA sequence: TGTGCCATCAGTGAGTCGGGCCCCCCGGACATAAGGGAGGACTATGGCTACACCTTC. It yields the protein CAISESGPPDIREDYGYTF.

This chain connects TRBV6-5 to TRBJ1-6; 7 nucleotides match TRBD1. Germline-derived CDR1 and CDR2 are MNHEY and SVGAGI. V lost 6 bases, J lost 4 bases, and 3 bases stayed unmatched. This CDR3 is 14 amino acids long. The CDR3 sequence is CASSGQAYNSPLHF. Written as DNA, the CDR3 is TGTGCCAGCAGCGGACAGGCTTATAATTCACCCCTCCACTTT.

The V gene is TRBV10-1, the J gene TRBJ1-1, with D possibly being TRBD1 (6 bases). The germline gives CDR1 WNHNN, CDR2 SYGVQD (reference sequence). Trimming removed 6 bases at V and 1 base at J, with 15 bases between. This CDR3 has 15 amino acids. The CDR3 DNA is TGCGCCAGCAGCCCCTCCGGGACAAAGAACACTGAAGCTTTCTTT. Its translation is CASSPSGTKNTEAFF.

This chain joins TRBV6-5 and TRBJ1-6; tentative D call: TRBD1 (6 bases). V was pared by 6 bases and J by 6 bases, with 15 bases between. Germline V gene lookup returns CDR1 MNHEY and CDR2 SVGAGI. The CDR3 is made up of 15 amino acids. The CDR3 sequence is CASRGGGAVNSPLHF. Here the CDR3 DNA reads TGTGCCAGCAGAGGGGGAGGGGCAGTTAATTCACCCCTCCACTTT.